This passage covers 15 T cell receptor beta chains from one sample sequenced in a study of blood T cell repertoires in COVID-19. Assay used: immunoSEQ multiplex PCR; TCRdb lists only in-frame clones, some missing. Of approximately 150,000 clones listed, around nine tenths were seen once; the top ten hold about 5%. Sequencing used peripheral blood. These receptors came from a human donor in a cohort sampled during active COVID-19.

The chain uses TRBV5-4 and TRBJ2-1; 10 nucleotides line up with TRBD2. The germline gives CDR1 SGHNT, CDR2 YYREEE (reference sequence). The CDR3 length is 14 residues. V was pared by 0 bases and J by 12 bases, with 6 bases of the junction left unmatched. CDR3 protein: CASSLEREGLTQFF. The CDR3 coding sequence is TGTGCCAGCAGCTTGGAGCGGGAGGGCCTAACGCAGTTCTTC.

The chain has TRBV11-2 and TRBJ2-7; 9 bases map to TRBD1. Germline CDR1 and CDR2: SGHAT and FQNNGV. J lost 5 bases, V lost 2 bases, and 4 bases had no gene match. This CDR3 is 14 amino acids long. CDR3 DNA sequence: TGTGCCAGCAGCTTACCCGGGACAGGGAACGAGCAGTACTTC. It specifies CASSLPGTGNEQYF.

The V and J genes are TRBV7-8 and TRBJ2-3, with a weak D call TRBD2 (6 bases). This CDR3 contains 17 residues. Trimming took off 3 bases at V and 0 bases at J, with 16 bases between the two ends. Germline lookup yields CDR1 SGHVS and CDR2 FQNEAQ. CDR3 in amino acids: CASSLGWWGTSTDTQYF. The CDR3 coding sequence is TGTGCCAGCAGCTTGGGATGGTGGGGGACTAGCACAGATACGCAGTATTTT.

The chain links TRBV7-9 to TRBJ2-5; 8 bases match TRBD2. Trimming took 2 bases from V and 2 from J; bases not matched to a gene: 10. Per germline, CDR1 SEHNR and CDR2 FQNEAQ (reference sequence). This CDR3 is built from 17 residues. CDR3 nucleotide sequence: TGTGCCAGCAGCTTACGAAGCCTAGCGGGCGGACAAGAGACCCAGTACTTC. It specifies CASSLRSLAGGQETQYF.

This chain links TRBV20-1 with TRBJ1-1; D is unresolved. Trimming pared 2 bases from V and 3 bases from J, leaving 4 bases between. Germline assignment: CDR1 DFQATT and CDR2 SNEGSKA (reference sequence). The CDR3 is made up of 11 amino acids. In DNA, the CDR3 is TGCAGTGCTAGAACGGACACTGAAGCTTTCTTT. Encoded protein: CSARTDTEAFF.

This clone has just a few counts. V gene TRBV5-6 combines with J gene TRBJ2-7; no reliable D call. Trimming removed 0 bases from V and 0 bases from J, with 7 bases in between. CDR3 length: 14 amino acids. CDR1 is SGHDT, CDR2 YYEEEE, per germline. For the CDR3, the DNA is TGTGCCAGCAGCTTGGGTTCGAGCTCCTACGAGCAGTACTTC. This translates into CASSLGSSSYEQYF.

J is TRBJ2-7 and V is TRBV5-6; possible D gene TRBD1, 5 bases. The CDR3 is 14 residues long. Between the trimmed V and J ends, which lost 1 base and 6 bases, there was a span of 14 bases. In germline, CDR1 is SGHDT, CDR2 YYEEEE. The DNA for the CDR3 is TGTGCCAGCAGCTTGAACCCTATAGGGGTCGAGCAGTACTTC. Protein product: CASSLNPIGVEQYF.

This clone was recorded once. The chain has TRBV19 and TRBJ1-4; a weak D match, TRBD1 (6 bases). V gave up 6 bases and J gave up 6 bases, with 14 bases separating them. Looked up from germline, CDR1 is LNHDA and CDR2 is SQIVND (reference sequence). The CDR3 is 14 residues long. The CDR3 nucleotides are TGTGCCAGTAGCTCCGGGGGGGGCGATGAAAAACTGTTTTTT. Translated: CASSSGGGDEKLFF.

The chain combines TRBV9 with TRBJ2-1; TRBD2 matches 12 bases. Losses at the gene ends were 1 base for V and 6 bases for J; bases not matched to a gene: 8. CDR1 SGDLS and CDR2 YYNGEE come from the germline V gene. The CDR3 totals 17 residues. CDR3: CASSVQASGRGRNEQFF. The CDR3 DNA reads TGTGCCAGCAGCGTACAGGCTAGCGGGAGGGGTCGCAATGAGCAGTTCTTC.

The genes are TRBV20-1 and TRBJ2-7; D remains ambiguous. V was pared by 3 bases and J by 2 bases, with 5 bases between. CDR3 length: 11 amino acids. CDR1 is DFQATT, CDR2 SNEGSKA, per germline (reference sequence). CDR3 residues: CSASPTYEQYF. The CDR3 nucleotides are TGCAGTGCTAGTCCAACCTACGAGCAGTACTTC.

The CDR3 DNA reads as TGTGCCAGCAGCTCGGACAGGTCGCCCTCTGGAAACACCATATATTTT. Protein product: CASSSDRSPSGNTIYF. J is TRBJ1-3 and V is TRBV5-8; 7 bases line up with TRBD1. The J segment lost 0 bases and the V segment lost 3 bases, leaving 6 bases of the junction unmatched. CDR1 and CDR2 (germline): SGHTS, YDEGEE. The CDR3 is 16 residues long.

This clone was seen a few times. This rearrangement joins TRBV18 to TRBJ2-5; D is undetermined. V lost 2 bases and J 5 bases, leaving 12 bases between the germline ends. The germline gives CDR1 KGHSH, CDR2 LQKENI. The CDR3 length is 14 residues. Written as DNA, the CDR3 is TGTGCCAGCTCACCAGGATCGGTAGCTGAGACCCAGTACTTC. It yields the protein CASSPGSVAETQYF.

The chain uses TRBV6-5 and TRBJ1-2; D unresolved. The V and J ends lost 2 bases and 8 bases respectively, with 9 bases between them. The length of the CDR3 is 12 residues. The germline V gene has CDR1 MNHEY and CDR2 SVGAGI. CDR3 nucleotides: TGTGCCAGCAGTTACAGCGGCAGGGGCTACACCTTC. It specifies CASSYSGRGYTF.

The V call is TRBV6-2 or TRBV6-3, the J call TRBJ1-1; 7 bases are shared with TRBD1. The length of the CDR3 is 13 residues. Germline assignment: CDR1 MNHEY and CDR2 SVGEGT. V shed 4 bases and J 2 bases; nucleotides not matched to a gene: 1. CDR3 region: CASSWTGNTEAFF. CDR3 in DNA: TGTGCCAGCAGTTGGACAGGAAACACTGAAGCTTTCTTT.

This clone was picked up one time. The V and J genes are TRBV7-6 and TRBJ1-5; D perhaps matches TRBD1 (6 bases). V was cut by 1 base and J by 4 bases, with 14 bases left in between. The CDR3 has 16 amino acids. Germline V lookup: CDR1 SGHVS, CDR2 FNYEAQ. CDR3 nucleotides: TGTGCCAGCAGCTTAGGGTGGGGGGGGCAGAATCAGCCCCAGCATTTT. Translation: CASSLGWGGQNQPQHF.